Included here is one T cell receptor beta chain sequence, with context. The antigen is undetermined. TCRdb keeps only in-frame clones here, not all; method: immunoSEQ multiplex PCR. The data contain approximately 100,000 clones, less than 90% of them singletons. The CDR3 length is 12 residues. In germline, CDR1 is WSHSY, CDR2 SAAADI. The V gene lost 5 bases and the J gene lost 4 bases, with 6 bases spanning the gap. This entry comes from a study of T cell responses to AZD1222 COVID-19 vaccine. Broader study findings: Regions 160-218 and 743-854 held dominance among vaccine-associated CD4 TCRs, which spanned spike. Clonal diversity may have been underestimated, and the donors were mostly white British, with more females than males. An increase in Spike-specific TCR breadth and depth was observed after two AZD1222 doses. Repertoires were sampled only after the peak T cell response.

The V gene is TRBV10-2, the J gene TRBJ2-1; possibly TRBD2 for D (5 bases). Here the sequenced sample was peripheral blood, taken on day 0 of AZD1222 vaccination. The TCR was taken from an adult in good health. The CDR3 DNA follows: TGCGCCAGCAGTCGGGATTACAATGAGCAGTTCTTC. It is translated as CASSRDYNEQFF.